A selection of T cell receptor beta chains follows, all from one sample in a study of Ad26.COV2.S vaccination and SARS-CoV-2 variants. Measured with immunoSEQ multiplex PCR; TCRdb has only the in-frame clones, and not every one. In the table there are hundreds of thousands of clones, approximately 90% of which are singletons. Here the sequenced sample was peripheral blood, taken in a trial of Ad26.COV2.S vaccine versus placebo. These receptors originate from a person aged 18 to 65 who received the Ad26.COV2.S COVID-19 vaccine or a placebo. Both conserved end residues are part of each CDR3. A D gene is named only where the DNA matches it firmly. Clone size is stated in some rows and not others, as once, few, many or a class when expanded.

CDR3: CASSLDGDRGEKLFF
DNA: TGCGCCAGCAGCTTGGACGGGGACAGGGGTGAAAAACTGTTTTTT
J: TRBJ1-4
D: TRBD1
size: NA
V: TRBV5-1

CDR3: CACNRGNQETQYF
DNA: TGTGCTTGCAACAGGGGGAACCAAGAGACCCAGTACTTC
J: TRBJ2-5
D: TRBD1
size: NA
V: TRBV12-5

CDR3: CASSLYLGAGNQPQHF
DNA: TGTGCCAGCAGTTTATATTTGGGGGCTGGCAATCAGCCCCAGCATTTT
J: TRBJ1-5
D: NA
size: few
V: TRBV28

CDR3: CASSSSSTSGIKYYNEQFF
DNA: TGTGCCAGCAGCTCGTCTTCGACTAGCGGGATAAAATACTACAATGAGCAGTTCTTC
J: TRBJ2-1
D: TRBD2
size: NA
V: TRBV5-4

CDR3: CASSLGSQANTGELFF
DNA: TGCGCCAGCAGCTTGGGGTCCCAGGCGAACACCGGGGAGCTGTTTTTT
J: TRBJ2-2
D: NA
size: NA
V: TRBV5-1

CDR3: CASLLKQGGTEAFF
DNA: TGTGCCAGCCTTCTCAAACAGGGCGGGACTGAAGCTTTCTTT
J: TRBJ1-1
D: NA
size: NA
V: TRBV6-5

CDR3: CASSISDSTEAFF
DNA: TGTGCCAGTAGTATTTCCGACAGCACTGAAGCTTTCTTT
J: TRBJ1-1
D: NA
size: NA
V: TRBV19

CDR3: CASSQERSEKLFF
DNA: TGTGCCAGCAGCCAAGAAAGAAGTGAAAAACTGTTTTTT
J: TRBJ1-4
D: NA
size: NA
V: TRBV4-2

CDR3: CASSNTGENDQPQHF
DNA: TGTGCCAGTAGTAACACAGGGGAGAACGATCAGCCCCAGCATTTT
J: TRBJ1-5
D: TRBD1
size: NA
V: TRBV19

CDR3: CASGDIRDRTGNTIYF
DNA: TGTGCCAGCGGGGATATCCGGGACAGAACTGGAAACACCATATATTTT
J: TRBJ1-3
D: TRBD1
size: NA
V: TRBV5-5

CDR3: CASSQESTEAFF
DNA: TGTGCCAGCAGCCAAGAGTCCACTGAAGCTTTCTTT
J: TRBJ1-1
D: NA
size: NA
V: TRBV14

CDR3: CAWSGGNYGYTF
DNA: TGTGCCTGGAGTGGAGGCAACTATGGCTACACCTTC
J: TRBJ1-2
D: NA
size: few
V: TRBV30

CDR3: CASSLAGSSYNEQFF
DNA: TGTGCCAGCAGTTTAGCGGGTAGCTCCTACAATGAGCAGTTCTTC
J: TRBJ2-1
D: TRBD2
size: NA
V: TRBV6-5

CDR3: CASSYGVHLNTEAFF
DNA: TGTGCCAGCAGCTACGGGGTCCATTTGAACACTGAAGCTTTCTTT
J: TRBJ1-1
D: NA
size: NA
V: TRBV14

CDR3: CASSSGTGIHEQFF
DNA: TGTGCCAGCAGCTCCGGGACAGGGATCCATGAGCAGTTCTTC
J: TRBJ2-1
D: TRBD1
size: NA
V: TRBV11-2

CDR3: CASNNYGGSDNEKLFF
DNA: TGTGCCAGCAATAACTACGGGGGCTCAGATAATGAAAAACTGTTTTTT
J: TRBJ1-4
D: NA
size: once
V: TRBV7-8

CDR3: CASSQGSAANYGYTF
DNA: TGCGCCAGCAGCCAAGGCAGTGCAGCTAACTATGGCTACACCTTC
J: TRBJ1-2
D: NA
size: once
V: TRBV4-3

CDR3: CASSIDLAGNYGYTF
DNA: TGTGCCAGTAGTATAGACCTCGCAGGGAACTATGGCTACACCTTC
J: TRBJ1-2
D: NA
size: NA
V: TRBV19

CDR3: CASSYTGTQGNTIYF
DNA: TGTGCCAGCAGTTATACCGGGACGCAAGGAAACACCATATATTTT
J: TRBJ1-3
D: NA
size: NA
V: TRBV27

CDR3: CASSGGLAGGPKEQFF
DNA: TGTGCCAGTAGTGGGGGACTAGCGGGAGGTCCAAAGGAGCAGTTCTTC
J: TRBJ2-1
D: TRBD2
size: NA
V: TRBV19

CDR3: CASSQDPGQDSGYTF
DNA: TGCGCCAGCAGCCAAGACCCCGGACAGGATAGCGGCTACACCTTC
J: TRBJ1-2
D: TRBD1
size: NA
V: TRBV4-1

CDR3: CASSRPGDYGYTF
DNA: TGTGCCAGCAGTCGACCAGGGGACTATGGCTACACCTTC
J: TRBJ1-2
D: NA
size: NA
V: TRBV5-6

CDR3: CASSPGRQLNTEAFF
DNA: TGTGCCAGCTCACCAGGGAGACAATTGAACACTGAAGCTTTCTTT
J: TRBJ1-1
D: NA
size: NA
V: TRBV18

CDR3: CASSRGYNEKLFF
DNA: TGTGCCAGCAGTAGGGGCTATAATGAAAAACTGTTTTTT
J: TRBJ1-4
D: NA
size: NA
V: TRBV12-3/TRBV12-4

CDR3: CARINTEAFF
DNA: TGTGCCAGGATTAACACTGAAGCTTTCTTT
J: TRBJ1-1
D: NA
size: NA
V: TRBV21-1

CDR3: CASSLKEDRTTGELFF
DNA: TGTGCCAGCAGCCTTAAGGAGGACAGGACAACCGGGGAGCTGTTTTTT
J: TRBJ2-2
D: TRBD1
size: few
V: TRBV11-2

CDR3: CASSGPLGAGANVLTF
DNA: TGTGCCAGCAGCGGACCCCTGGGGGCTGGGGCCAACGTCCTGACTTTC
J: TRBJ2-6
D: NA
size: NA
V: TRBV9

CDR3: CASSRGPGYNSPLHF
DNA: TGTGCCAGCAGCCGAGGGCCAGGATATAATTCACCCCTCCACTTT
J: TRBJ1-6
D: NA
size: NA
V: TRBV5-6

CDR3: CASSYIFGPGWEEAFF
DNA: NA
J: TRBJ1-1
D: NA
size: NA
V: TRBV7-8

CDR3: CSGRVGPREQYF
DNA: TGCAGTGGGAGGGTAGGGCCCCGCGAGCAGTACTTC
J: TRBJ2-7
D: TRBD2
size: NA
V: TRBV29-1

CDR3: CASSIRGIGEKLFF
DNA: TGTGCCAGTAGTATTAGGGGGATAGGCGAAAAACTGTTTTTT
J: TRBJ1-4
D: NA
size: NA
V: TRBV19

CDR3: CASRRQGISDEQYF
DNA: TGTGCCAGCAGAAGACAGGGGATAAGCGACGAGCAGTACTTC
J: TRBJ2-7
D: TRBD1
size: NA
V: TRBV28

CDR3: CASSQVPRGGNTIYF
DNA: TGCGCCAGCAGCCAAGTGCCCAGAGGGGGAAACACCATATATTTT
J: TRBJ1-3
D: NA
size: NA
V: TRBV4-1

CDR3: CSVGTSGPNEQFF
DNA: TGCAGCGTGGGTACTAGCGGTCCGAATGAGCAGTTCTTC
J: TRBJ2-1
D: TRBD2
size: NA
V: TRBV29-1

CDR3: CASSSSLRETDTQYF
DNA: TGTGCCAGCAGCTCGTCCCTGCGGGAGACAGATACGCAGTATTTT
J: TRBJ2-3
D: TRBD2
size: NA
V: TRBV5-5

CDR3: CASSLSGTSTDTQYF
DNA: TGTGCCAGCAGCTTAAGCGGAACTAGCACAGATACGCAGTATTTT
J: TRBJ2-3
D: NA
size: NA
V: TRBV11-2

CDR3: CASSPTGFEQFF
DNA: TGTGCCAGCAGCCCGACAGGGTTTGAGCAGTTCTTC
J: TRBJ2-1
D: TRBD1
size: NA
V: TRBV7-9

CDR3: CASSLDTGVYNEQFF
DNA: TGTGCCAGCAGCTTGGACACTGGGGTCTACAATGAGCAGTTCTTC
J: TRBJ2-1
D: NA
size: NA
V: TRBV5-4

CDR3: CASSTTGDGEETQYF
DNA: TGTGCCAGCAGCACTACAGGGGACGGGGAAGAGACCCAGTACTTC
J: TRBJ2-5
D: TRBD1
size: NA
V: TRBV7-6

CDR3: CASSQGQGSGSPLHF
DNA: TGTGCCAGCAGCCAAGGGCAGGGCTCGGGATCACCCCTCCACTTT
J: TRBJ1-6
D: NA
size: once
V: TRBV3-1/TRBV3-2

CDR3: CSASRGGYEQYF
DNA: TGCAGTGCTAGTAGAGGCGGATACGAGCAGTACTTC
J: TRBJ2-7
D: NA
size: NA
V: TRBV20-1

CDR3: CASSLEQGRLSNTEAFF
DNA: TGCGCCAGCAGCTTGGAACAGGGGCGATTAAGCAACACTGAAGCTTTCTTT
J: TRBJ1-1
D: TRBD1
size: NA
V: TRBV5-1

CDR3: CASSPPLTRMQYF
DNA: TGTGCCAGCAGTCCCCCGCTGACTAGAATGCAGTACTTC
J: TRBJ2-7
D: NA
size: NA
V: TRBV28

CDR3: CASRISGVFYEQYF
DNA: TGTGCCAGCAGAATATCGGGAGTTTTTTACGAGCAGTACTTC
J: TRBJ2-7
D: NA
size: NA
V: TRBV28

CDR3: CASSRTGGNTGELFF
DNA: TGTGCCAGTAGTCGGACAGGGGGGAACACCGGGGAGCTGTTTTTT
J: TRBJ2-2
D: TRBD1
size: once
V: TRBV19

CDR3: CASSSRQGANYNEQFF
DNA: TGTGCCAGCAGCTCGCGACAGGGGGCAAACTACAATGAGCAGTTCTTC
J: TRBJ2-1
D: TRBD1
size: NA
V: TRBV7-6

CDR3: CASSSIQGSAGELFF
DNA: TGTGCCAGCAGCTCTATACAGGGTAGCGCCGGGGAGCTGTTTTTT
J: TRBJ2-2
D: NA
size: NA
V: TRBV7-9

CDR3: CASSLVGGGEETQYF
DNA: TGTGCCAGCAGCTTAGTGGGAGGGGGCGAAGAGACCCAGTACTTC
J: TRBJ2-5
D: NA
size: NA
V: TRBV11-2

CDR3: CASSPDIRSPLHF
DNA: TGCGCCAGCAGCCCGGACATAAGGTCACCCCTCCACTTT
J: TRBJ1-6
D: NA
size: NA
V: TRBV5-1

CDR3: CASTPKGRVNEKLFF
DNA: TGTGCCAGTACCCCGAAGGGCAGGGTTAATGAAAAACTGTTTTTT
J: TRBJ1-4
D: NA
size: NA
V: TRBV19